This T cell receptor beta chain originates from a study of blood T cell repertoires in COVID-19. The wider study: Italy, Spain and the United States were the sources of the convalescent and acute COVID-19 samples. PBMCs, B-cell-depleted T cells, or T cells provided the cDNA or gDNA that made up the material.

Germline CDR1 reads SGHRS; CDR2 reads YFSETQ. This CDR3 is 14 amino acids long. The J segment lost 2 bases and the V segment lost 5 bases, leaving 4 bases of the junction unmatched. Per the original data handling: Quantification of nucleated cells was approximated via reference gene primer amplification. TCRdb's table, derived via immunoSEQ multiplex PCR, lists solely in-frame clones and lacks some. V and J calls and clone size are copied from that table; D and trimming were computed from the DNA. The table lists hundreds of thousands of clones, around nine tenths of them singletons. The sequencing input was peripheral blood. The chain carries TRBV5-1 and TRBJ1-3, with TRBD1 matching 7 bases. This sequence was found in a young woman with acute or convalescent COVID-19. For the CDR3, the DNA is TGCGCCAGCAGACCAGACAGGGCTGGAAACACCATATATTTT. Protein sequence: CASRPDRAGNTIYF. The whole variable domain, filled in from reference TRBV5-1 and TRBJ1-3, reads KAGVTQTPRYLIKTRGQQVTLSCSPISGHRSVSWYQQTPGQGLQFLFEYFSETQRNKGNFPGRFSGRQFSNSRSEMNVSTLELGDSALYLCASRPDRAGNTIYFGEGSWLTVV.